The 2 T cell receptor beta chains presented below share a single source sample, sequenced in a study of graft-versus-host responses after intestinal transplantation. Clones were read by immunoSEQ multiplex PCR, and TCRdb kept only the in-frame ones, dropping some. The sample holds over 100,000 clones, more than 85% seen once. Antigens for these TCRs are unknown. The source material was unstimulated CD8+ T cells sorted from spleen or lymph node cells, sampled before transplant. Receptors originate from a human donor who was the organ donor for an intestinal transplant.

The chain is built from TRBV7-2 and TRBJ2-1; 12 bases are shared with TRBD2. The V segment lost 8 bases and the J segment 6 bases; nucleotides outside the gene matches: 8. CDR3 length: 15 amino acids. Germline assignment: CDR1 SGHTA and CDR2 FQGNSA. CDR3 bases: TGTGCCAGCCAAACTAGCGGGAGGTCGGGCAATGAGCAGTTCTTC. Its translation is CASQTSGRSGNEQFF.

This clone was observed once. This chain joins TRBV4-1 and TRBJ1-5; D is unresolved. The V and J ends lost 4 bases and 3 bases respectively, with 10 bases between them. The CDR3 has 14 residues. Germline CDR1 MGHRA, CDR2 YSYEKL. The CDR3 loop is CASSPPGPNQPQHF. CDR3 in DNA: TGCGCCAGCAGCCCTCCGGGCCCCAATCAGCCCCAGCATTTT.